The source of this TCR beta chain is a study of beta chain features in type 1 diabetes. Study-level points and caveats: PCR might pick shorter templates more often, in the same way for patients and controls. Patients' naive, central memory and Treg TCRB repertoires seemed closer to one another than those of healthy donors. Among type 1 diabetes patients, VDJ junctions had fewer insertions and more deletions.

In regard to this clone: What it binds is not known.

Based on CD45RO/CCR7/CD25/CD127/CD95/CD27, CD4+ regulatory, stem cell-like memory, naive and central memory cells were sorted. The investigators reverse transcribed all of the isolated RNA, so they sequenced expressed TCRB transcripts. Libraries were prepared by immunoSEQ multiplex PCR; TCRdb keeps only in-frame clonotypes and omits some of them. Of around 190,000 clones in the sample, about 13% were seen once. The clonotype was recovered from a woman aged 18-35 years in good health. Source material: central memory CD4+ T cells from blood.

CDR3 nucleotide sequence: TGTGCCAGCAGCCCCGGACAAGGCAATCAGCCCCAGCATTTT. It encodes CASSPGQGNQPQHF. The chain uses TRBV6-6 and TRBJ1-5, with D maybe TRBD1 (5 bases). V was clipped by 6 bases and J by 2 bases, with 11 bases between them. In germline, CDR1 is MNHNY, CDR2 SVGAGI (reference sequence). The length of the CDR3 is 14 residues.